This entry features one TCR beta chain sequence. The data derive from a study of blood T cell repertoires in COVID-19. About the research overall: Acute and convalescent COVID-19 specimens originated in the United States, Italy and Spain. Sample material is recorded as cDNA or gDNA derived from T cells, B-cell-depleted T cells, or PBMCs.

Original methodology: Estimation of nucleated cell counts was performed using reference gene primer amplification. Sequencing was performed with immunoSEQ multiplex PCR; in TCRdb, only in-frame clones are kept and a portion is missing. The V and J calls and clone size were taken over from that table, and D and trimming were inferred from the DNA. The table records 70,000 to 95,000 clones, 85% to 90% of them present only once. Germline V gives CDR1 MNHEY, CDR2 SVGAGI. There are 15 residues in the CDR3. The germline V and J ends were trimmed by 6 bases and 4 bases, with 18 bases remaining between them.

Sequenced input: peripheral blood. This rearrangement joins TRBV6-5 to TRBJ1-2; D not resolved. This clonotype was obtained from a woman aged 70-85 years with acute or convalescent COVID-19. The CDR3 DNA follows: TGTGCCAGCAGCAATATTGGCTCGAGCGGCTATGGCTACACCTTC. Its translation is CASSNIGSSGYGYTF.